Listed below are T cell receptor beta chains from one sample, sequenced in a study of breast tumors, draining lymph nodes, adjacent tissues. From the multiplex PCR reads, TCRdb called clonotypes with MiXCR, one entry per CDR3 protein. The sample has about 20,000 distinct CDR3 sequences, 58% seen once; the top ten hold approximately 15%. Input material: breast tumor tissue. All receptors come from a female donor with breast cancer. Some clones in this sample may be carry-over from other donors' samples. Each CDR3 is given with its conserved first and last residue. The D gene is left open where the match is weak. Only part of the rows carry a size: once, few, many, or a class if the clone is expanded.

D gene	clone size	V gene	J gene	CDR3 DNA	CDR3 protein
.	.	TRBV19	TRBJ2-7	TGTGCCAGTAGTATGGGGCGTCGGGGCTACGAGCAGTACTTC	CASSMGRRGYEQYF
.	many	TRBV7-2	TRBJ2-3	TGTGCCAGCAGCTTAGCGAATGGGAAAGATACGCAGTATTTT	CASSLANGKDTQYF
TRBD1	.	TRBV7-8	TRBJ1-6	TGTGCCAGCAGCGTCCGGGACAGCGAAGGGTCACCCCTCCACTTT	CASSVRDSEGSPLHF
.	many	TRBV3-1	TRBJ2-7	TGTGCCAGCAGCCAAATGGTCTCCTACGAGCAGTACTTC	CASSQMVSYEQYF
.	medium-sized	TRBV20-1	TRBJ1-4	TGCAGTGCTAGAGATCTCGTACAGAGTAATGAAAAACTGTTTTTT	CSARDLVQSNEKLFF
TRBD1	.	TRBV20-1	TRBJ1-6	TGCAGTGCTAGGACAGGGAGAAATTCACCCCTCCACTTT	CSARTGRNSPLHF
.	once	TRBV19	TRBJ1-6	TGTGCCAGCTCCCAGGGGAATAATTCACCCCTCCACTTT	CASSQGNNSPLHF
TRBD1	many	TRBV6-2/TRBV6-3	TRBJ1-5	TGTGCCAGCAGGGGGGACAGACCCAAGTATAGCAATCAGCCCCAGCATTTT	CASRGDRPKYSNQPQHF
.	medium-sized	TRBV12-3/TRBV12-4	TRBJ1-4	TGTGCCAGCAGTTACATTGCAACTAATGAAAAACTGTTTTTT	CASSYIATNEKLFF
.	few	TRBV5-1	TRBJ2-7	TGCGCCAGCAGCTTGTACGGGGGTCGACAGAACTACGAGCAGTACTTC	CASSLYGGRQNYEQYF
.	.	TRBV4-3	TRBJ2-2	TGCGCCAGCAGCCAAGATTTCCGGGGGGAGCTGTTTTTT	CASSQDFRGELFF
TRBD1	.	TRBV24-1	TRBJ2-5	TGTGCCACCAGTGATCGACAGGGTTATCAAGAGACCCAGTACTTC	CATSDRQGYQETQYF
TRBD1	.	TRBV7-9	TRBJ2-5	TGTGCCAGTGACGGACAGGGTCAGGGGCAAGAGACCCAGTACTTC	CASDGQGQGQETQYF
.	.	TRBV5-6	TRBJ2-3	TGTGCCAGCAGCTTGGTCCGGCAGGGGAACACAGATACGCAGTATTTT	CASSLVRQGNTDTQYF
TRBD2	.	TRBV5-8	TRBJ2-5	TGTGCCAGCAGTCAGGGACTAGCGGGACACCAAGAGACCCAGTACTTC	CASSQGLAGHQETQYF
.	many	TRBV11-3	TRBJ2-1	TGTGCCAGCAGCTCTAGGAGTCTGGGCTCCTACAATGAGCAGTTCTTC	CASSSRSLGSYNEQFF
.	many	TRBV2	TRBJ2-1	TGTGCCAGCAAAAATAGCGACTCCTACAATGAGCAGTTCTTC	CASKNSDSYNEQFF
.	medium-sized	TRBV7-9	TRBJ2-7	TGTGCCAGCACAGGCTCCTACGAGCAGTACTTC	CASTGSYEQYF
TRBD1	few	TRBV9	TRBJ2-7	TGTGCCAGCAGCGTGGGGGACAGAACCTACGAGCAGTACTTC	CASSVGDRTYEQYF
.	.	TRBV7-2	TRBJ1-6	TGTGCCAGCAGCTTAGGGGGAGTTAATTCACCCCTCCACTTT	CASSLGGVNSPLHF
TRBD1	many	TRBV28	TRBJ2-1	TGTGCCAGCAGTTTATGGGGGACAGGCCAGCAGTTCTTC	CASSLWGTGQQFF
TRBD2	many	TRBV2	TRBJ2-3	TGTGCCAGCAGTAGGAGCGGGAGGGTGAGCACAGATACGCAGTATTTT	CASSRSGRVSTDTQYF
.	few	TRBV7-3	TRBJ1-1	TGTGCCAGCAGCCCGACAGTTGGGTTGATCGGGGACACTGAAGCTTTCTTT	CASSPTVGLIGDTEAFF
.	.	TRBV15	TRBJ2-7	TGTGCCACCAGCAGACGCACATCCTACGAGCAGTACTTC	CATSRRTSYEQYF
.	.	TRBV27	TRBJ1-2	TGTGCCAGCAGCTTATCGTTCGTGGCGGAACTCTATGGCTGCACCTTC	CASSLSFVAELYGCTF
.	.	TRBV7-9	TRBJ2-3	TGTGCCAGCAGCCCCCCGATCCCCGATACGCAGTATTTT	CASSPPIPDTQYF
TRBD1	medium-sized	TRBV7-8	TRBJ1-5	TGTGCCAGCAGCTTAAGGGGAAAGACAGGGGATCAGCCCCAGCATTTT	CASSLRGKTGDQPQHF
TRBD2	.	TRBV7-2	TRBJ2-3	TGTGCCAGTAGCGGGGGGGGCGGGCAGGATACGCAGTATTTT	CASSGGGGQDTQYF
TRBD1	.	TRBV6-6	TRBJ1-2	TGTGCCAGCAGCGGACAGGGTAAAAACTATGGCTACACCTTC	CASSGQGKNYGYTF
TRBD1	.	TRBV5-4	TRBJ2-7	TGTGCCAGCAGCCAGGGCGGGACAGGGGTCTACGAGCAGTACTTC	CASSQGGTGVYEQYF
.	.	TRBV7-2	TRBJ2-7	TGTGCCAGCAGCCCATTAGGGTTTACCTACGAGCAGTACTTC	CASSPLGFTYEQYF
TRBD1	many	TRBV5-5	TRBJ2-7	TGTGCCAGCAGCCGCCACTTATCCCTCGGGACAGGGAACTACGAGCAGTACTTC	CASSRHLSLGTGNYEQYF
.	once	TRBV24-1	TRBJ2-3	TGTGCCACCAGTGATCCTCGACAGGTCACAGATACGCAGTATTTT	CATSDPRQVTDTQYF
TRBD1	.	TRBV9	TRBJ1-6	TGTGCCAGCAGCGCCGGACAGGGGGAGTCACCCCTCCACTTT	CASSAGQGESPLHF
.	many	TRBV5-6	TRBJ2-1	TGTGCCAGCAGCTGGAGGAGGGATGAGCAGTTCTTC	CASSWRRDEQFF
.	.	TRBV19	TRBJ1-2	TGTGTCAGTAGTATTTCGGAGCACGGCTACACCTTC	CVSSISEHGYTF
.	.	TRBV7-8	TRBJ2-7	TGTGCCAGCAGCTTCGCTGGGACCCTCGGTGCGCAGTACTTC	CASSFAGTLGAQYF